This T cell receptor (beta chain) comes out of a study of T cell responses to AZD1222 COVID-19 vaccine. Trimming shortened V by 2 bases and J by 4 bases, and 5 bases separated the two germline ends. The CDR3 is made up of 13 amino acids. The germline CDR1 and CDR2 sequences are LGHNA and YNFKEQ. Some clones are missing from TCRdb's copy, which holds only in-frame ones; the method was immunoSEQ multiplex PCR. The repertoire holds some 100,000 clones, with 70% to 90% as singletons. Sequenced here: peripheral blood, sampled on day 0 of AZD1222 vaccination. The sequence was collected from an adult in good health. This chain connects TRBV4-2 to TRBJ1-4, with D tentatively TRBD1 (5 bases). For the CDR3, the DNA is TGTGCCAGCAGCCAACAGGGTAATGAAAAACTGTTTTTT. Translating it yields CASSQQGNEKLFF.